This TCR beta chain was profiled in a study of cytomegalovirus exposure and HLA in healthy donors. Comments on this clone: Its specificity is not known.

13 Jbeta primers and 60 Vbeta primers were used for the PCR. Authors' processing steps: Counted up in a later analysis, unique TCR beta chains came to some 75 million, with around 9.9 million shared. Some clones are missing from TCRdb's copy, which holds only in-frame ones; the method was immunoSEQ multiplex PCR. The V and J calls and clone size were taken over from that table, and D and trimming were inferred from the DNA. The sample lists about 82,000 clones, around 82% seen once, with over 3% in the top ten. The study, taken as a whole, reports: In a later analysis, specific HLA alleles were associated with 15,000 to 20,000 TCR beta sequences at a 0.05 false discovery rate.

Trimming cost V 4 bases and J 1 base; bases outside gene matches: 19. This CDR3 spans 19 amino acids. CDR1 SGHDT and CDR2 YYEEEE come from the germline V gene. The clonotype was recovered from a man aged 50 to 60 in good health and CMV-seronegative. The V and J genes are TRBV5-6 and TRBJ2-7, with TRBD1 matching over 8 bases. Sequencing input: PBMCs. The CDR3 reads CASSNAERQGLMRSYEQYF. The CDR3 nucleotides read TGTGCCAGCAGCAACGCCGAAAGACAGGGGCTCATGCGGTCCTACGAGCAGTACTTC. Based on the CDR3 plus reference TRBV5-6 and TRBJ2-7, the full variable domain is DAGVTQSPTHLIKTRGQQVTLRCSPKSGHDTVSWYQQALGQGPQFIFQYYEEEERQRGNFPDRFSGHQFPNYSSELNVNALLLGDSALYLCASSNAERQGLMRSYEQYFGPGTRLTVT.